A single sample is the source of the 6 T cell receptor beta chains below, sequenced in a study of control samples from healthy donors and cancer patients. Method: immunoSEQ multiplex PCR; TCRdb's copy keeps in-frame clones and lacks some. The data show 150,000 or so clones, 92% seen once. The specimen sequenced was blood. The source of these receptors is a woman aged 25 to 39 in good health.

The V gene is TRBV29-1, the J gene TRBJ2-1; 14 positions match TRBD2. Unmatched junction bases numbered 3, after V lost 5 bases and J lost 3 bases. The V gene's germline CDR1 is SQVTM and CDR2 ANQGSEA. This CDR3 is built from 15 residues. This CDR3 reads CSVQGLAGVYNEQFF. Written as DNA, the CDR3 is TGCAGCGTTCAGGGACTAGCGGGAGTCTACAATGAGCAGTTCTTC.

V is TRBV29-1 and J is TRBJ2-5; 8 nucleotides match TRBD2. Germline V CDR1 and CDR2: SQVTM, ANQGSEA. After removal of 7 bases from V and 4 bases from J, the junction contained 11 bases not matched to a gene. The CDR3 spans 14 residues. The CDR3 region has the DNA TGCAGCGGACGGAAGCGGGAGCCCCCAGAGACCCAGTACTTC. It yields the protein CSGRKREPPETQYF. The full variable domain, completed using reference TRBV29-1 and TRBJ2-5, is SAVISQKPSRDICQRGTSLTIQCQVDSQVTMMFWYRQQPGQSLTLIATANQGSEATYESGFVIDKFPISRPNLTFSTLTVSNMSPEDSSIYLCSGRKREPPETQYFGPGTRLLVL.

J is TRBJ2-5 and V is TRBV6-2 or TRBV6-3; possible D gene TRBD2, 6 bases. The length of the CDR3 is 12 residues. V was cut by 2 bases and J by 5 bases, with 6 bases left in between. Germline CDR1 reads MNHEY; CDR2 reads SVGEGT. The CDR3 reads CASSYRGETQYF. The DNA for the CDR3 is TGTGCCAGCAGTTACCGGGGGGAGACCCAGTACTTC.

V is TRBV6-2 or TRBV6-3 and J is TRBJ1-5; D is uncertain. Trimming removed 3 bases from V and 0 bases from J, with 9 bases in between. This CDR3 is 15 amino acids long. The germline CDR1 and CDR2 sequences are MNHEY and SVGEGT. DNA of the CDR3: TGTGCCAGCAGTTATTACCGGGGTAGCAATCAGCCCCAGCATTTT. This codes for CASSYYRGSNQPQHF.

V is TRBV7-3 and J is TRBJ2-1; 13 positions match TRBD2. The germline V gene has CDR1 SGHTA and CDR2 FQGTGA. The CDR3 loop spans 19 amino acids. V lost 5 bases to trimming and J lost 0 bases; unmatched junction nucleotides: 10. DNA of the CDR3: TGTGCCAGCAGCCAAAGCGGACTAGCGGGAGTAGGCTCCTACAATGAGCAGTTCTTC. Its translation: CASSQSGLAGVGSYNEQFF.

This sequence joins TRBV6-2 or TRBV6-3 and TRBJ1-4; 8 bases are a match to TRBD1. The trim removed 4 bases at V and 7 bases at J, leaving 11 bases unmatched. Germline V gene sequence: CDR1 MNHEY, CDR2 SVGEGT. The CDR3 runs 16 residues. CDR3 sequence (DNA): TGTGCCAGCAGTTCGGCATGGACAGGGCGGATTGAAAAACTGTTTTTT. This translates into CASSSAWTGRIEKLFF.